This entry lists 7 T cell receptor beta chains sequenced from one sample in a study of spatial heterogeneity in lung cancer. General study points: Within tumors, counts of expanded alpha and beta TCRs tracked tumor mutation counts.

The time point: sample taken at primary tumor resection. MiXCR, applied by TCRdb to the 5' RACE reads, yields one record per CDR3 protein. The sample carries 13,000 or so distinct CDR3 sequences, roughly 5.4% recorded once. No cognate antigen is known for these TCRs. The sequencing used lung tumor tissue, collected at surgery. The receptors shown here come from a female donor with early-stage non-small cell lung cancer.

This chain uses TRBV12-3 or TRBV12-4 with TRBJ2-3; the D gene could be TRBD1 or TRBD2 (6 bases each). Trimming removed 3 bases from V and 2 bases from J, with 15 bases in between. The CDR3 consists of 16 residues. CDR3 nucleotides: TGTGCCAGCAGTTTTCGGATGGGGGGCTACACAGATACGCAGTATTTT. Translated, it gives CASSFRMGGYTDTQYF.

This clonotype was recorded many times. The chain joins TRBV29-1 to TRBJ1-2, with unresolved D. V lost 8 bases and J 6 bases, leaving 16 bases between the germline ends. From germline, CDR1 is SQVTM and CDR2 ANQGSEA. The CDR3 is 12 amino acids. CDR3 DNA sequence: TGCAGCTCCATTTCGGAGGGCCATGGCTACACCTTC. Its translation: CSSISEGHGYTF.

In this sample, this clonotype turned up many times. This chain connects TRBV5-1 to TRBJ2-1; 8 positions agree with TRBD1. Germline loops: CDR1 SGHRS, CDR2 YFSETQ. This CDR3 is built from 14 residues. After removal of 0 bases from V and 7 bases from J, the junction contained 3 bases not matched to a gene. The CDR3 is CASSLATGVNEQFF. CDR3 sequence (DNA): TGCGCCAGCAGCTTGGCGACAGGGGTAAATGAGCAGTTCTTC.

This clonotype is medium-sized. The rearrangement links TRBV27 to TRBJ2-2; D might be TRBD2 (6 bases). Looked up from germline, CDR1 is MNHEY and CDR2 is SMNVEV (reference sequence). V was trimmed by 7 bases and J by 2 bases, leaving 17 bases between them. The CDR3 sequence is 16 residues long. As DNA, the CDR3 is TGTGCCAGCACCCTCGAACCGGGACTTAACACCGGGGAGCTGTTTTTT. It is translated as CASTLEPGLNTGELFF.

This clonotype was detected ten times or more. The chain is built from TRBV7-2 and TRBJ1-2; D unclear. Per the germline V gene, CDR1 is SGHTA and CDR2 is FQGNSA. This CDR3 has 15 residues. Trimming shortened V by 1 base and J by 2 bases, and 11 bases separated the two germline ends. The chain's CDR3 is CASSLDGSPNYGYTF. The DNA of the CDR3 is TGTGCCAGCAGCTTAGACGGGAGCCCAAACTATGGCTACACCTTC.

This clonotype was seen many times. The chain employs TRBV7-2 and TRBJ1-2; D may be TRBD1 (6 bases). CDR1 SGHTA and CDR2 FQGNSA come from the germline V gene. The CDR3 consists of 15 residues. Trimming pared 4 bases from V and 4 bases from J, leaving 16 bases between. CDR3 protein: CASSSKTGRGYGYTF. For the CDR3, the DNA is TGTGCCAGCAGCTCCAAGACAGGCAGGGGCTATGGCTACACCTTC.

This clonotype was observed many times. This sequence joins TRBV7-8 and TRBJ2-1; TRBD1 matches 9 bases. Germline-derived CDR1 and CDR2 are SGHVS and FQNEAQ. V dropped 4 bases and J dropped 5; count of bases not matched to a gene: 6. This CDR3 region has 15 residues. The CDR3 DNA sequence: TGTGCCAGCAGCTACGACAGGGGGGTACACAATGAGCAGTTCTTC. Amino acids: CASSYDRGVHNEQFF.